The 10 T cell receptor beta chains listed next were all sequenced from one sample in a study of T-cell reconstitution after alpha-beta-depleted transplantation in children. TCRbeta library preparation incorporated unique molecular identifiers. MiXCR, run by TCRdb on the PCR reads, gives a single entry per CDR3 protein. There are roughly 570,000 distinct CDR3 sequences in the sample; approximately 30% occur only once, and less than 40% lies in the top ten. Specimen: PBMCs, collected before TCRalphabeta/CD19-depleted stem cell transplant. These receptors all come from a boy under two years old with Wiskott-Aldrich syndrome, due to receive a stem cell transplant.

The chain couples TRBV11-1 to TRBJ2-3, with 11 bases matching TRBD2. Looked up from germline, CDR1 is SGHAT and CDR2 is FQDESV (reference sequence). V gave up 0 bases and J gave up 3 bases; unmatched junction bases: 11. CDR3 length: 19 amino acids. The CDR3 here is CASSLAPGLADLVTDTQYF. As DNA, the CDR3 is TGTGCCAGCAGCTTAGCCCCGGGACTAGCGGACCTTGTGACAGATACGCAGTATTTT.

This clonotype was observed a few times. The chain links TRBV14 to TRBJ2-2; TRBD2 matches at 11 bases. Looked up from germline, CDR1 is SGHDN and CDR2 is FVKESK. The CDR3 covers 20 residues. The trim removed 4 bases at V and 7 bases at J, leaving 20 bases unmatched. CDR3 sequence: CASSPTLTSGSLAIGGELFF. In DNA form, the CDR3 reads TGTGCCAGCAGCCCTACCCTTACTAGCGGGAGCCTTGCAATTGGCGGGGAGCTGTTTTTT.

This clonotype was picked up a small number of times. As DNA, the CDR3 is TGTGCCAGCAGCGAGCAGGGTCTCACCGGGGAGCTGTTTTTT. It translates to CASSEQGLTGELFF. This chain connects TRBV6-1 to TRBJ2-2; weak D call: TRBD1 (5 bases). Germline CDR1 reads MNHNS; CDR2 reads SASEGT. This CDR3 is built from 14 residues. The V end was cut by 6 bases, the J end by 4 bases, with 12 bases between.

This sequence joins TRBV29-1 and TRBJ1-1; D is unresolved. The CDR3 spans 12 residues. Germline V gene sequence: CDR1 SQVTM, CDR2 ANQGSEA. Trimming took off 2 bases at V and 11 bases at J, with 15 bases between the two ends. The CDR3 loop is CSVERAVGLAFF. CDR3 DNA: TGCAGCGTTGAAAGGGCAGTGGGATTGGCTTTCTTT.

This chain links TRBV11-1 with TRBJ2-5; TRBD1 might be the D (6 bases). CDR1 SGHAT and CDR2 FQDESV come from the germline V gene (reference sequence). Trimming took off 2 bases at V and 1 base at J, with 20 bases between the two ends. The CDR3 is made up of 18 amino acids. The chain's CDR3 is CASSLWRWDNQFQETQYF. The CDR3 DNA follows: TGTGCCAGCAGCTTATGGAGGTGGGACAACCAGTTCCAAGAGACCCAGTACTTC.

This clonotype has just a few counts. The rearrangement links TRBV5-1 to TRBJ2-2; D is perhaps TRBD2 (7 bases). CDR1 and CDR2 from the germline V gene are SGHRS and YFSETQ. The CDR3 sequence is 16 residues long. The V end was cut by 4 bases, the J end by 6 bases, with 19 bases between. The CDR3 nucleotides are TGCGCCAGCAGCCGTGTTGTCGGGGGGCGATCCGGGGAGCTGTTTTTT. The encoded protein is CASSRVVGGRSGELFF.

The chain joins TRBV20-1 to TRBJ2-1; 10 bases match TRBD1. Germline CDR1 and CDR2: DFQATT and SNEGSKA (reference sequence). The CDR3 has 15 residues. V lost 2 bases to trimming and J lost 5 bases; unmatched junction nucleotides: 6. The CDR3 nucleotides read TGCAGTGCTAGATTTAGACAGGGGGCAAACAATGAGCAGTTCTTC. This translates into CSARFRQGANNEQFF.

V and J are TRBV29-1 and TRBJ2-1; D gene uncertain. V was pared by 3 bases and J by 5 bases, with 8 bases between. Germline V CDR1 and CDR2: SQVTM, ANQGSEA. The CDR3 loop spans 12 amino acids. CDR3 DNA sequence: TGCAGCGTTGAGAGAACCAACAATGAGCAGTTCTTC. Translating it yields CSVERTNNEQFF.

This clonotype has only a few counts. This sequence joins TRBV20-1 and TRBJ2-7; 8 bases match TRBD1. The CDR3 runs to 15 residues. Per the germline V gene, CDR1 is DFQATT and CDR2 is SNEGSKA (reference sequence). The V and J ends lost 2 bases and 4 bases, in that order; junction bases with no gene match: 10. CDR3 DNA: TGCAGTGCTAGACAGGGGGCGAATGTGGTATACGAGCAGTACTTC. The encoded protein is CSARQGANVVYEQYF.

This clonotype has just one count. V usage is TRBV7-2 and J usage is TRBJ2-1; TRBD2 aligns across 7 bases. CDR3 length equals 15 residues. Germline loops: CDR1 SGHTA, CDR2 FQGNSA. With 3 bases clipped from V and 12 bases from J, the junction kept 14 bases outside the gene matches. The CDR3: CASSFLAGATRWQFF. CDR3 bases: TGTGCCAGCAGCTTCCTGGCGGGAGCTACTCGGTGGCAGTTCTTC.